Shown below are 9 T cell receptor beta chains from a single sample sequenced in a study of blood T cell repertoires in COVID-19. Some clones are missing from TCRdb's copy, which holds only in-frame ones; the method was immunoSEQ multiplex PCR. The top ten clones hold around 2.1% of a sample with 280,000 or so clones, roughly 85% of them seen once. Sequencing input: PBMCs or T cells enriched from blood (not recorded which). The source is a young man who had recovered from COVID-19.

The chain links TRBV15 to TRBJ2-1; D is possibly TRBD2 (6 bases). CDR3 length equals 12 residues. Looked up from germline, CDR1 is LNHNV and CDR2 is YYDKDF (reference sequence). V was cut by 5 bases and J by 9 bases, with 11 bases left in between. The CDR3 coding sequence is TGTGCCACCAGCGAGCTAGCGAGTGAGCAGTTCTTC. This encodes CATSELASEQFF.

Only one count was recorded for this clone. Other DNA sequences of this sample code for an identical CDR3. The gene calls are TRBV18 and TRBJ1-1; D unclear. The V end lost 3 bases, the J end lost 0 bases, and 5 bases lay between the germline ends. Per germline, CDR1 KGHSH and CDR2 LQKENI. The CDR3 consists of 13 residues. The CDR3 DNA reads TGTGCCAGCTCACCGAACATGAACACTGAAGCTTTCTTT. Residues: CASSPNMNTEAFF.

The chain combines TRBV5-6 with TRBJ2-2; D gene uncertain. Germline V gives CDR1 SGHDT, CDR2 YYEEEE. This CDR3 contains 12 residues. Trimming cost V 1 base and J 6 bases, with 4 bases left between them. For the CDR3, the DNA is TGTGCCAGCAGCTTGTTCGCCGGGGAGCTGTTTTTT. It codes for CASSLFAGELFF.

The V and J genes are TRBV6-1 and TRBJ2-2, with TRBD2 identical over 7 bases. V lost 3 bases, J lost 7 bases, and 14 bases stayed unmatched. The length of the CDR3 is 17 residues. Germline V gives CDR1 MNHNS, CDR2 SASEGT. CDR3 region: CASSELQGGWVGGELFF. The CDR3 coding sequence is TGTGCCAGCAGTGAGCTCCAGGGAGGGTGGGTTGGCGGGGAGCTGTTTTTT.

This clone was counted a few times. The junction departs from germline at one end; a sequencing error may be responsible. The chain's CDR3 is CASTQSQGAGSPLHF. DNA of the CDR3: TGTGCCAGCACCCAATCGCAGGGGGCCGGGTCACCCCTCCACTTT. J is TRBJ1-6 and V is TRBV3-1 (or the pseudogene TRBV3-2), with 8 bases fitting TRBD1. CDR1 and CDR2 from the germline V gene are LGHDT and YNNKEL (reference sequence). There are 15 residues in the CDR3.

The CDR3 sequence is CASSLGPVSGVTEAFF. DNA for the CDR3: TGTGCCAGCAGCTTAGGTCCTGTGTCAGGGGTCACTGAAGCTTTCTTT. This rearrangement joins TRBV11-2 to TRBJ1-1, with a tentative D call TRBD1 (6 bases). Trimming cost V 1 base and J 4 bases, with 16 bases left between them. CDR3 length: 16 amino acids. Germline V gene data show CDR1 as SGHAT and CDR2 as FQNNGV.

The rearrangement links TRBV5-4 to TRBJ1-5; 8 nucleotides agree with TRBD1. The CDR3 consists of 14 residues. Germline values: CDR1 SGHNT, CDR2 YYREEE (reference sequence). The V segment lost 4 bases and the J segment 6 bases; nucleotides outside the gene matches: 6. The DNA for the CDR3 is TGTGCCAGCAGCGCCCAGGGGGCGGGTCAGCCCCAGCATTTT. This gives the protein CASSAQGAGQPQHF.

The V and J genes are TRBV5-5 and TRBJ2-3; 7 positions match TRBD1. This CDR3 is 16 amino acids long. Germline-derived CDR1 and CDR2 are SGHKS and YYEKEE (reference sequence). V gave up 4 bases and J gave up 2 bases; unmatched junction bases: 10. The CDR3, as DNA: TGTGCCAGCAGCGGGCCTTCCGGGACAGCCACAGATACGCAGTATTTT. It specifies CASSGPSGTATDTQYF.

In this sample, this clone turned up a few times. This same CDR3 is encoded by further DNA sequences in the sample. The chain combines TRBV5-1 with TRBJ2-2; D perhaps matches TRBD1 (5 bases). The V end was cut by 2 bases, the J end by 0 bases, with 5 bases between. The CDR3 totals 14 residues. CDR1 is SGHRS and CDR2 is YFSETQ in the germline V gene. CDR3 in DNA: TGCGCCAGCAGCTTACAGGCGAACACCGGGGAGCTGTTTTTT. Its translation is CASSLQANTGELFF. Filled out from reference TRBV5-1 and TRBJ2-2, the complete variable domain reads KAGVTQTPRYLIKTRGQQVTLSCSPISGHRSVSWYQQTPGQGLQFLFEYFSETQRNKGNFPGRFSGRQFSNSRSEMNVSTLELGDSALYLCASSLQANTGELFFGEGSRLTVL.